This T cell receptor (beta chain) was sequenced during a study of blood T cell repertoires in COVID-19 (dated by TCRdb to 2020 to 2021). Some background on the complete study: Collaborator samples came from the United States, Italy and Spain and covered acute and convalescent phases of COVID-19. Sample metadata almost always included a de-identified subject ID, COVID-19 status, age in years and sex. Where available, HLA class I and class II types were obtained from metadata supplied by the sample provider rather than from assay-based typing. The samples were drawn from the first 160 participants of the ongoing ImmuneRACE study and from roughly 1,300 subjects provided by 6 global collaborators. The material from the prospective study consisted of cDNA or gDNA derived from T cells, B-cell-depleted T cells, or PBMCs. Deeply sampled blood TCRbeta repertoires from subjects exposed to, actively infected with, or recovered from COVID-19 were included in the dataset. The repertoires were released in a freely available public database meant as a resource for research on the immune response to SARS-CoV-2. Points the paper makes about the study in general: How much clinical and demographic metadata was included differed by source and by participant, and the metadata was provided uncurated.

V is cut back by 1 base and J by 4 bases, with 8 bases in the junction unmatched. The CDR3 covers 16 residues, taking in both the cysteine and the phenylalanine. Of all the DNA, just the CDR3 is kept, 48 bases in frame from base 1. For CDR1 and CDR2, the germline V gene (reference sequence) lists SGHAT and FQDESV. Of note for this clone: Its antigen remains undetermined. The sample holds no much larger clone one base away, and base qualities are not on file.

Whole blood was collected in K2EDTA tubes by collaborating institutions according to the institutions' own protocols. For TCRbeta analysis, collaborators shipped samples in one of three forms: frozen whole blood, isolated PBMCs, or DNA extracted from either of those sample types. TCRbeta CDR3 regions were amplified from genomic DNA by means of the immunoSEQ Assay, a bias-controlled multiplex PCR. On the study's bioinformatics: Nucleated cell counts per sample were estimated from amplification of reference gene primers within the assay. To quantify the absolute abundance of each unique TCRbeta CDR3 rearrangement, sequence reads were collapsed and filtered. Productive Simpson clonality was computed per sample as the square root of Simpson's diversity index over productive rearrangements. What TCRdb holds here is the immuneACCESS table cut down to in-frame rearrangements. Part of the clones is not present; checked against another copy, under half of the missing clones reflect an unresolved V gene, and the others are unexplained. The V and J calls and clone size come from that table; D and trimming were worked out from the DNA. Within this sample are roughly 95,000 clones, with just over 90% of them counted one time only. The ten largest clones add up to under 5% of the sample.

The specimen was peripheral blood. The TCR comes from a woman aged 45-65 years in a cohort sampled during active COVID-19. The chain is assembled from TRBV11-1 and TRBJ2-5; 8 bases in the middle match TRBD1. The DNA sequence reads TGTGCCAGCAGCTTAGTCGGGAACAGGGGGAGAGAGACCCAGTACTTC. Its protein is CASSLVGNRGRETQYF.